This T cell receptor beta chain came from a study of T cell responses to AZD1222 COVID-19 vaccine. Whole-study results and caveats: Vaccine-associated CD4 TCRs spanned spike, dominant at 160-218 and 743-854. Within unmutated variant regions lay the reported targets of nearly half of spike-specific TCRs.

Using immunoSEQ multiplex PCR, the repertoire was profiled, and TCRdb retains in-frame clones only, with some absent. The profile covers 85,000 to 120,000 clones, with roughly 90% appearing a single time and less than 6% taken by the ten largest. This clone was observed a few times. The antigen remains unidentified. The CDR3 totals 14 residues. V gave up 5 bases and J gave up 5 bases, with 16 bases separating them. Germline lookup yields CDR1 SGHNT and CDR2 YYREEE (reference sequence). The sample was peripheral blood, taken on day 0 of AZD1222 vaccination. The rearrangement joins TRBV5-4 to TRBJ1-2, with D uncertain. This TCR derives from an adult in good health. The CDR3 sequence is CASRPTAQAYGYTF. The CDR3 DNA follows: TGTGCCAGCAGGCCGACCGCTCAAGCTTATGGCTACACCTTC.